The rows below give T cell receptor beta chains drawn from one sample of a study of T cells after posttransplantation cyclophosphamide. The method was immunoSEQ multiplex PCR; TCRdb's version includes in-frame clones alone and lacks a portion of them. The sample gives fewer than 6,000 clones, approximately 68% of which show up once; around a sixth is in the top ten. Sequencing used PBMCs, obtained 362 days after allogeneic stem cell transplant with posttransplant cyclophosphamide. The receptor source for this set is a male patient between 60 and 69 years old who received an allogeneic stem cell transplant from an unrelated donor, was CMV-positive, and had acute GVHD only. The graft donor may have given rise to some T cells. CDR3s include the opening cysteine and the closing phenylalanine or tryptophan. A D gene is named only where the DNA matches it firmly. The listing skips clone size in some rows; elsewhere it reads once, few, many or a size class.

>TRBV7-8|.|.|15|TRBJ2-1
CASSVPERPGNEQFF
TGTGCCAGCAGCGTTCCGGAGAGGCCGGGCAATGAGCAGTTCTTC
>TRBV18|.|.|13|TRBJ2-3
CASSRVATDTQYF
TGTGCCAGCTCACGGGTAGCAACCGATACGCAGTATTTT
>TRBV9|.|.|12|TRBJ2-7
CASSGDSYEQYF
TGTGCCAGCAGCGGGGACTCTTACGAGCAGTACTTC
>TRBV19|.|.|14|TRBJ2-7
CASSITRDGYEQYF
TGTGCCAGTAGTATAACCAGGGATGGCTACGAGCAGTACTTC
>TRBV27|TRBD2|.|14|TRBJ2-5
CASSLRLAGETQYF
TGTGCCAGCAGTTTAAGACTAGCGGGGGAGACCCAGTACTTC
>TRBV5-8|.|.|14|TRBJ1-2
CASSSFVQGRGYTF
TGTGCCAGCAGCTCCTTTGTCCAGGGAAGGGGCTACACCTTC
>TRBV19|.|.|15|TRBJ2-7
CASSIRAQGSNEQYF
TGTGCCAGTAGTATAAGGGCCCAGGGGTCGAACGAGCAGTACTTC
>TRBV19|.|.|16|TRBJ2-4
CASNPTANLAKNIQYF
TGTGCCAGTAACCCGACAGCGAACCTAGCCAAAAACATTCAGTACTTC
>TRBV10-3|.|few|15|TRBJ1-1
CAISDGGAGNTEAFF
TGTGCCATCAGTGATGGGGGGGCTGGGAACACTGAAGCTTTCTTT
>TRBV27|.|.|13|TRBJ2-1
CASSLKSYNEQFF
TGTGCCAGCAGTTTAAAATCGTACAATGAGCAGTTCTTC
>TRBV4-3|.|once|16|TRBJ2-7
CASSQEYSGNSYEQYF
TGCGCCAGCAGCCAAGAATATAGCGGAAACTCCTACGAGCAGTACTTC
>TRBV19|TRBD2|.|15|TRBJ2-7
CASRGLAGDSYEQYF
TGTGCCAGTAGGGGACTAGCGGGGGACTCCTACGAGCAGTACTTC
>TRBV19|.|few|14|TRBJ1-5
CASSRQVGNQPQHF
TGTGCCAGTAGTCGACAGGTAGGCAATCAGCCCCAGCATTTT
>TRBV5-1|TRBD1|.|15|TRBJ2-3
CASKGQGARTDTQYF
TGCGCCAGCAAGGGACAGGGGGCGCGGACAGATACGCAGTATTTT
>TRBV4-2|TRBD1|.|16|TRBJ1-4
CASSQDGTGDNEKLFF
TGTGCCAGCAGCCAAGATGGAACAGGGGATAATGAAAAACTGTTTTTT
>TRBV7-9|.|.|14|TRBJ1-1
CASSDPARQQGPFF
TGTGCCAGCAGCGATCCGGCCCGTCAACAGGGTCCTTTCTTT
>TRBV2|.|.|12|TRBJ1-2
CASRPDQRGYTF
TGTGCCAGCAGACCAGACCAGAGGGGCTACACCTTC
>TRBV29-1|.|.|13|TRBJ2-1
CSVKEGGYNEQFF
TGCAGCGTCAAGGAGGGCGGGTACAATGAGCAGTTCTTC
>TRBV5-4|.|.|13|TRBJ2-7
CASRPKDSYEQYF
TGTGCCAGCAGGCCAAAGGACAGCTACGAGCAGTACTTC
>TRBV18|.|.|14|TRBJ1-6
CASSPNRDNSPLHF
TGTGCCAGCTCCCCAAACAGGGATAATTCACCCCTCCACTTT
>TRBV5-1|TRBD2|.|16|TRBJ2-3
CASSFEAGGRGDTQYF
TGCGCCAGCAGCTTTGAAGCGGGGGGACGTGGAGATACGCAGTATTTT
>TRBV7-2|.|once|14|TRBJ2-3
CASSLSRAADTQYF
TGTGCCAGCAGCTTAAGCAGGGCTGCGGATACGCAGTATTTT
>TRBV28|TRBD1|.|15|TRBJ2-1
CAIPARQGASNEQFF
TGTGCCATACCCGCACGACAGGGGGCGTCCAATGAGCAGTTCTTC
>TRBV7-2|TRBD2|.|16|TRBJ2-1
CASSSSAGVNYNEQFF
TGTGCCAGCAGCTCTTCAGCGGGAGTTAACTACAATGAGCAGTTCTTC
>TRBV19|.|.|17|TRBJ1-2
CASSTRPGRVDNYGYTF
TGTGCCAGTAGTACCCGTCCGGGCAGGGTGGATAACTATGGCTACACCTTC
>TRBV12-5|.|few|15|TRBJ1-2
CASGLVLAGDYGYTF
TGTGCTAGTGGTTTGGTATTGGCAGGGGACTATGGCTACACCTTC
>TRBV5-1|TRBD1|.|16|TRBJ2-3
CASSLTGGTRTDTQYF
TGCGCCAGCAGCTTGACAGGGGGCACGAGAACAGATACGCAGTATTTT
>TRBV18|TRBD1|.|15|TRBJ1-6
CASSPKGTGVSPLHF
TGTGCCAGCTCACCAAAGGGGACAGGGGTTTCACCCCTCCACTTT
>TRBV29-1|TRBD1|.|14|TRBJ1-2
CSVAIGQGAYGYTF
TGCAGCGTTGCGATAGGACAGGGCGCCTATGGCTACACCTTC
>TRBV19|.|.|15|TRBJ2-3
CASSIQAGGTDTQYF
TGTGCCAGTAGTATCCAGGCAGGAGGGACAGATACGCAGTATTTT
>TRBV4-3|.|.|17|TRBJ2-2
CASSPFHRATNTGELFF
TGCGCCAGCAGCCCGTTCCACAGGGCAACGAACACCGGGGAGCTGTTTTTT
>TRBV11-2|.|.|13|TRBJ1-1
CASSGGENTEAFF
TGTGCCAGCAGTGGGGGGGAGAACACTGAAGCTTTCTTT
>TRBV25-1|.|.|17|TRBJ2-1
CASSEGFSGGVYNEQFF
TGTGCCAGCAGTGAAGGGTTTAGCGGCGGGGTATACAATGAGCAGTTCTTC
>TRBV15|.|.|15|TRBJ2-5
CATSRDQAGRETQYF
TGTGCCACCAGCAGAGATCAGGCAGGGCGAGAGACCCAGTACTTC
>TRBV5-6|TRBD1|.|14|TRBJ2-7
CASSLGQVRYEQYF
TGTGCCAGCAGCCTCGGACAGGTTCGGTACGAGCAGTACTTC
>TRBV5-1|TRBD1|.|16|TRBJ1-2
CASSPGTALANYGYTF
TGCGCCAGCAGCCCCGGGACAGCCCTAGCTAACTATGGCTACACCTTC
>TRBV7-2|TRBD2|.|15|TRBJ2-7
CASSLSLAGYYEQYF
TGTGCCAGCAGCTTATCCCTAGCGGGATATTACGAGCAGTACTTC
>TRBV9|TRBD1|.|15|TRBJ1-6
CASSGGTGNNSPLHF
TGTGCCAGCAGCGGGGGGACAGGGAACAATTCACCCCTCCACTTT
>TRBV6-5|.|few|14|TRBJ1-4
CASSYQRGNEKLFF
TGTGCCAGCAGTTACCAACGGGGGAATGAAAAACTGTTTTTT
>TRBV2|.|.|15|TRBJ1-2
CASSPDRGSPYGYTF
TGTGCCAGCAGCCCCGATCGGGGGTCTCCCTATGGCTACACCTTC
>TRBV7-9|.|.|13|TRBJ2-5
CASSLPIGGTQYF
TGTGCCAGCAGCTTACCCATAGGGGGGACCCAGTACTTC
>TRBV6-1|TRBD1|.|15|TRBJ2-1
CASGTGIRPYNEQFF
TGTGCCAGTGGGACAGGGATAAGACCTTACAATGAGCAGTTCTTC
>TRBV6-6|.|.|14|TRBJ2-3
CASSYSMLRYTQYF
TGTGCCAGCAGTTACTCGATGCTCAGGTATACGCAGTATTTT
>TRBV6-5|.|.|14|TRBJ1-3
CASSPQGSGNTIYF
TGTGCCAGCAGTCCACAGGGTTCTGGAAACACCATATATTTT
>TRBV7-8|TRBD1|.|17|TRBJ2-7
CASSLALGDRGAYEQYF
TGTGCCAGCAGCTTAGCGCTAGGGGACAGGGGCGCCTACGAGCAGTACTTC
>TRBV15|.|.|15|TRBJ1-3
CATSRDRGSGNTIYF
TGTGCCACCAGCAGAGATAGGGGGTCTGGAAACACCATATATTTT
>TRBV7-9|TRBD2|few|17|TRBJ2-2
CASSTGTSGSWTGELFF
TGTGCCAGCAGCACCGGGACTAGCGGGAGTTGGACCGGGGAGCTGTTTTTT
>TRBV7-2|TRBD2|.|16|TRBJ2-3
CASSSVGTSGTDTQYF
TGTGCCAGCAGCTCCGTGGGGACTAGCGGCACAGATACGCAGTATTTT
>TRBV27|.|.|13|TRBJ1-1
CASSLARGTEAFF
TGTGCCAGCAGTTTGGCCAGGGGCACTGAAGCTTTCTTT
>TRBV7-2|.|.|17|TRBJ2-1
CASSPGALRSLANEQFF
TGTGCCAGCAGCCCAGGGGCGTTGCGGTCCCTCGCCAATGAGCAGTTCTTC